The clone carrying this T cell receptor (beta chain) was observed a few times. Its matching antigen is unknown. This sample was included in a study of T-cell memory formation after mild COVID-19. General observations from the study: Clones contracting over day 15 to 85 were CD4/CD8 balanced, with later expanders leaning CD4+.

The CDR3 contains 14 residues. V gave up 2 bases and J gave up 5 bases, with 10 bases separating them. Germline CDR1 SGHTA, CDR2 FQGNSA. TCRdb reprocessed the 5' RACE reads with MiXCR, giving one entry per CDR3 protein. The sample includes about 500,000 distinct CDR3 sequences, approximately 20% seen only once; the top ten take approximately 12%. The V gene is TRBV7-2, the J gene TRBJ2-1; the D is unclear. Source material: PBMCs or a T cell subset sorted from them (not recorded which). The sequence derives from an adult woman who had mild COVID-19 (a few samples of this study predate the infection). Cell type and time point are not known. As DNA, the CDR3 is TGTGCCAGCAGCTTATTGCGGACCCACAATGAGCAGTTCTTC. Translation gives CASSLLRTHNEQFF.